The 26 T cell receptor beta chains reported below all come from one sample, sequenced in a study of blood T cell repertoires in COVID-19. Sequenced by immunoSEQ multiplex PCR; TCRdb stores in-frame clones only, minus some. The sample has fewer than 350,000 clones, approximately 85% seen once. Sequenced sample: PBMCs or T cells enriched from blood (not recorded which). The origin of the receptors is a man aged 25-45 years who had recovered from COVID-19.

This rearrangement joins TRBV6-5 to TRBJ1-2; tentatively, D is TRBD1 (6 bases). The V gene lost 4 bases and the J gene lost 3 bases, with 15 bases spanning the gap. The CDR3 runs 15 residues. In germline, CDR1 is MNHEY, CDR2 SVGAGI. CDR3 DNA: TGTGCCAGCAGTTCCGGGGGGGGGCAAGACTATGGCTACACCTTC. It encodes CASSSGGGQDYGYTF.

The chain employs TRBV9 and TRBJ2-4; TRBD1 might be the D (6 bases). Trimming shortened V by 3 bases and J by 14 bases, and 18 bases separated the two germline ends. Germline V lookup: CDR1 SGDLS, CDR2 YYNGEE. The CDR3 loop spans 13 amino acids. CDR3 coding DNA: TGTGCCAGCAGCGCGACGACAGGCACAAGGAAGTACTTC. Protein sequence: CASSATTGTRKYF.

V is TRBV25-1 and J is TRBJ2-7, with D perhaps matching TRBD1 (5 bases). The CDR3 is 13 residues long. Trimming stripped 5 bases from V and 0 bases from J, with 8 bases between. The germline V gene has CDR1 MGHDK and CDR2 SYGVNS. CDR3 DNA sequence: TGTGCCAGCAGTCAGGGTAGCTCCTACGAGCAGTACTTC. Its protein is CASSQGSSYEQYF.

The rearrangement links TRBV12-2 to TRBJ2-5; TRBD2 reflects the table's D call only, with no check against the DNA. TRBV12-2 is listed as a pseudogene. The CDR3 is 21 residues long. CDR3 sequence: CASRPLEGAPYPPPQAETQYF. CDR3 sequence (DNA): TGTGCAAGTCGCCCGCTCGAGGGCGCCCCATACCCTCCTCCTCAAGCGGAGACCCAGTACTTC.

The chain carries TRBV7-8 and TRBJ2-3, with TRBD2 identical over 11 bases. The V and J ends lost 5 bases and 8 bases, in that order; junction bases with no gene match: 9. Germline CDR1 reads SGHVS; CDR2 reads FQNEAQ. The CDR3 consists of 15 residues. CDR3 coding DNA: TGTGCCAGCAGCATACCTTCCGGGACTAGCGGTACGCAGTATTTT. Amino acids: CASSIPSGTSGTQYF.

This rearrangement joins TRBV15 to TRBJ1-4, with D possibly TRBD1 on 6 matching bases. This CDR3 is built from 15 residues. V gave up 2 bases and J gave up 7 bases, with 14 bases separating them. CDR1 and CDR2 from the germline V gene are LNHNV and YYDKDF (reference sequence). CDR3 amino acids: CATSRPSGVVEKLFF. CDR3 DNA: TGTGCCACCAGCAGACCTTCAGGGGTGGTTGAAAAACTGTTTTTT.

The chain carries TRBV19 and TRBJ1-2, with a tentative D call TRBD1 (6 bases). Trimming shortened V by 10 bases and J by 2 bases, and 17 bases separated the two germline ends. Germline V CDR1 and CDR2: LNHDA, SQIVND (reference sequence). CDR3 length: 14 amino acids. The CDR3 reads CATRTGIQNYGYTF. The CDR3 region has the DNA TGTGCCACCCGAACAGGGATCCAAAACTATGGCTACACCTTC. The whole variable domain, remainder taken from reference TRBV19 and TRBJ1-2, is DGGITQSPKYLFRKEGQNVTLSCEQNLNHDAMYWYRQDPGQGLRLIYYSQIVNDFQKGDIAEGYSVSREKKESFPLTVTSAQKNPTAFYLCATRTGIQNYGYTFGSGTRLTVV.

The gene calls are TRBV5-1 and TRBJ1-1; no clear D gene. Trimming took 0 bases from V and 6 from J, leaving 12 bases between them. The CDR3 covers 14 residues. In germline, CDR1 is SGHRS, CDR2 YFSETQ. The CDR3 sequence is CASSLASGGSEAFF. CDR3 DNA: TGCGCCAGCAGCTTGGCCTCGGGTGGCTCTGAAGCTTTCTTT.

This clone was observed a single time. The gene calls are TRBV30 and TRBJ2-7, with TRBD2 matching 10 bases. Trimming cost V 1 base and J 1 base; bases outside gene matches: 7. The germline V gene encodes CDR1 GTSNPN and CDR2 SVGIG (reference sequence). The CDR3 extends over 16 amino acids. CDR3 DNA sequence: TGTGCCTGGAGTGCGCGAAGCGGGGGGGCATCCTACGAGCAGTACTTC. Translating it yields CAWSARSGGASYEQYF.

The chain has TRBV7-2 and TRBJ1-2; possibly TRBD1 for D (6 bases). V was pared by 0 bases and J by 4 bases, with 18 bases between. Germline V gene lookup returns CDR1 SGHTA and CDR2 FQGNSA. The CDR3 totals 17 residues. For the CDR3, the DNA is TGTGCCAGCAGCTTAGCGGCGGCAGGGGCTGGGAGCTATGGCTACACCTTC. Its protein product is CASSLAAAGAGSYGYTF.

The J gene is TRBJ1-3, the V gene TRBV2; D unclear. Germline loops: CDR1 SNHLY, CDR2 FYNNEI. The CDR3 has 14 residues. V was clipped by 4 bases and J by 0 bases, with 7 bases between them. CDR3 in amino acids: CASSGVLSGNTIYF. The CDR3 DNA follows: TGTGCCAGCAGTGGCGTTCTCTCTGGAAACACCATATATTTT. Variable domain in full (rest from reference TRBV2 and TRBJ1-3): EPEVTQTPSHQVTQMGQEVILRCVPISNHLYFYWYRQILGQKVEFLVSFYNNEISEKSEIFDDQFSVERPDGSNFTLKIRSTKLEDSAMYFCASSGVLSGNTIYFGEGSWLTVV.

This chain joins TRBV6-2 or TRBV6-3 and TRBJ2-1; D is unclear. Germline assignment: CDR1 MNHEY and CDR2 SVGEGT. V was cut by 3 bases and J by 0 bases, with 12 bases left in between. The CDR3 runs to 16 residues. The CDR3 protein is CASSYSRYGSYNEQFF. The CDR3 DNA sequence: TGTGCCAGCAGTTATAGCCGATATGGCTCCTACAATGAGCAGTTCTTC.

The J gene is TRBJ2-7, the V gene TRBV20-1, with a tentative D call TRBD2 (5 bases). This CDR3 has 12 residues. The germline V gene has CDR1 DFQATT and CDR2 SNEGSKA (reference sequence). Trimming stripped 3 bases from V and 4 bases from J, with 10 bases between. The CDR3 DNA is TGCAGTGCTAGTAAACCGGGGTACGAGCAGTACTTC. It translates to CSASKPGYEQYF.

The chain carries TRBV2 and TRBJ1-2, with D possibly TRBD1 on 5 matching bases. Trimming took 6 bases from V and 7 from J, leaving 18 bases between them. Germline V gene data show CDR1 as SNHLY and CDR2 as FYNNEI. The CDR3 extends over 14 amino acids. In DNA form, the CDR3 reads TGTGCCAGCAGGCAGGGTGGTGTATTTAGTGGCTACACCTTC. As protein: CASRQGGVFSGYTF.

The chain carries TRBV7-9 and TRBJ1-1; D is perhaps TRBD1 (6 bases). From germline, CDR1 is SEHNR and CDR2 FQNEAQ (reference sequence). Trimming stripped 5 bases from V and 1 base from J, with 14 bases between. This CDR3 is 15 amino acids long. The CDR3 reads CASSLETGWNTEAFF. The CDR3, as DNA: TGTGCCAGCAGCCTAGAGACAGGATGGAACACTGAAGCTTTCTTT.

This clone was found once. CDR3: CASSAHRQGQQYF. DNA for the CDR3: TGTGCCAGTAGTGCGCATAGACAGGGGCAGCAGTACTTC. The chain has TRBV19 and TRBJ2-7; 8 bases are a match to TRBD1. CDR1 is LNHDA, CDR2 SQIVND, per germline (reference sequence). The CDR3 sequence is 13 residues long. V shed 5 bases, J shed 8 bases, and the junction held 8 bases outside the gene matches.

This clone has just a few counts. The same CDR3 also results from other DNA sequences found in this sample. The genes are TRBV9 and TRBJ2-2, with 8 bases that match TRBD2. Trimming at V came to 4 bases and at J to 1 base, leaving 6 bases not matched to a gene. CDR3 length: 16 amino acids. From germline, CDR1 is SGDLS and CDR2 YYNGEE. The CDR3 DNA reads TGTGCCAGCAGCCCCCTGGCGGGGGGGAACACCGGGGAGCTGTTTTTT. Amino acid sequence: CASSPLAGGNTGELFF.

The chain combines TRBV5-6 with TRBJ1-4; TRBD1 matches at 9 bases. This CDR3 is 15 amino acids long. Losses at the gene ends were 4 bases for V and 5 bases for J; bases not matched to a gene: 6. The germline gives CDR1 SGHDT, CDR2 YYEEEE. CDR3 residues: CASSEGQGRNEKLFF. CDR3 nucleotide sequence: TGTGCCAGCAGCGAAGGACAGGGGAGGAATGAAAAACTGTTTTTT.

V usage is TRBV4-1 and J usage is TRBJ1-2, with TRBD1 identical over 8 bases. CDR1 MGHRA and CDR2 YSYEKL come from the germline V gene. This CDR3 spans 13 amino acids. V shed 1 base and J 5 bases; nucleotides not matched to a gene: 0. DNA for the CDR3: TGCGCCAGCAGCCAAGGACAGGGGTATGGCTACACCTTC. Protein: CASSQGQGYGYTF.

This chain joins TRBV20-1 and TRBJ2-3; tentatively, D is TRBD1 (6 bases). CDR3 length equals 16 residues. Trimming took 3 bases from V and 3 from J, leaving 19 bases between them. The V gene's germline CDR1 is DFQATT and CDR2 SNEGSKA (reference sequence). The CDR3 is CSASVFAGEGTDTQYF. The CDR3 region has the DNA TGCAGTGCTAGTGTCTTCGCAGGGGAAGGGACAGATACGCAGTATTTT.

The genes are TRBV7-3 and TRBJ2-1; 9 positions agree with TRBD1. Trimming at V came to 6 bases and at J to 7 bases, leaving 7 bases not matched to a gene. The CDR3 contains 14 residues. Looked up from germline, CDR1 is SGHTA and CDR2 is FQGTGA. CDR3 bases: TGTGCCAGCAGATCGAGACAGGGGGGGAATGAGCAGTTCTTC. Translated, it gives CASRSRQGGNEQFF.

This chain joins TRBV5-1 and TRBJ2-3; D is perhaps TRBD2 (5 bases). Germline lookup yields CDR1 SGHRS and CDR2 YFSETQ. The length of the CDR3 is 16 residues. Trimming stripped 1 base from V and 4 bases from J, with 16 bases between. The CDR3 region has the DNA TGCGCCAGCAGCTTGTCTGGCGGGTCTATGTCAGATACGCAGTATTTT. Amino acids: CASSLSGGSMSDTQYF. Full variable domain (remainder filled in from reference TRBV5-1 and TRBJ2-3): KAGVTQTPRYLIKTRGQQVTLSCSPISGHRSVSWYQQTPGQGLQFLFEYFSETQRNKGNFPGRFSGRQFSNSRSEMNVSTLELGDSALYLCASSLSGGSMSDTQYFGPGTRLTVL.

The V call is TRBV18, the J call TRBJ1-2, with D tentatively TRBD1 (5 bases). The length of the CDR3 is 17 residues. In germline, CDR1 is KGHSH, CDR2 LQKENI. The ends were cut back, 0 bases at V and 4 bases at J, with 18 bases in the middle. The CDR3 nucleotides read TGTGCCAGCTCACCACCCGGGAACAGGAGGGGAACCTATGGCTACACCTTC. It encodes CASSPPGNRRGTYGYTF.

The chain recombines TRBV4-1 with TRBJ2-7; the match to TRBD2 covers 11 bases. CDR1 and CDR2 (germline): MGHRA, YSYEKL. Losses at the gene ends were 0 bases for V and 2 bases for J; bases not matched to a gene: 3. The CDR3 runs 16 residues. The CDR3 DNA follows: TGCGCCAGCAGCCAAGATTCTAGCGGGGGGACCTACGAGCAGTACTTC. This gives the protein CASSQDSSGGTYEQYF.

The CDR3 DNA sequence: TGTGCCACCAGCTGGTCTAGCGGGGGGGCCGGGGAGCTGTTTTTT. Translated, it gives CATSWSSGGAGELFF. The rearrangement uses TRBV24-1 and TRBJ2-2; 12 bases align to TRBD2. V dropped 7 bases and J dropped 6; count of bases not matched to a gene: 5. Germline CDR1 and CDR2: KGHDR and SFDVKD. CDR3 length: 15 amino acids.

This clone was detected a few times. The rearrangement uses TRBV27 and TRBJ2-7; 15 bases map to TRBD2. The CDR3 has 17 residues. Trimming took 0 bases from V and 7 from J; bases not matched to a gene: 7. Germline V gives CDR1 MNHEY, CDR2 SMNVEV (reference sequence). CDR3 bases: TGTGCCAGCAGTTTATCAGGGACTAGCGGGGGGATGAGGGAGCAGTACTTC. Encoded protein: CASSLSGTSGGMREQYF.